The rows below give T cell receptor beta chains drawn from one sample of a study of blood T cell repertoires in COVID-19. The table came from immunoSEQ multiplex PCR; TCRdb's copy has only in-frame clones and leaves some out. The repertoire holds almost 200,000 clones, roughly 90% seen once, with 6.5% to 9.5% in the top ten. The specimen sequenced was PBMCs or T cells enriched from blood (not recorded which). The receptors come from a woman between 18 and 29 years old who had recovered from COVID-19. The CDR3 runs from the conserved cysteine through the conserved F or W. D genes are given only for firm matches. Not all rows give a size; the values are once, few, many and, for expanded clones, a class.

-,TRBV5-5,-,TRBJ2-6,TGTGCCAGCAGCTACGACCCGGCGGGGGCAGGGGCCAACGTCCTGACTTTC,CASSYDPAGAGANVLTF
-,TRBV5-1,TRBD2,TRBJ2-3,TGCGCCAGCAGCCTTTCTAGCGGGGGCTCCACAGATACGCAGTATTTT,CASSLSSGGSTDTQYF
-,TRBV4-1,TRBD1,TRBJ1-2,TGCGCCAGCAGCCAAGTAGGACAGGGGGCAGCAGGTGGCTACACCTTC,CASSQVGQGAAGGYTF
-,TRBV3-1/TRBV3-2,-,TRBJ2-1,TGTGCCAGCAGCCAAGAATCGTTCGTCTACAATGAGCAGTTCTTC,CASSQESFVYNEQFF
-,TRBV7-9,-,TRBJ1-1,TGTGCCAGCAGCCCGACGCGGGGGAACACTGAAGCTTTCTTT,CASSPTRGNTEAFF
-,TRBV6-5,TRBD1,TRBJ1-2,TGTGCCAGCAGTTACGGGACAGTCTATGGCTACACCTTC,CASSYGTVYGYTF
-,TRBV19,TRBD1,TRBJ2-5,TGTGCCAGTAGGGCGGCAGGGGGATCTGGGACCCAGTACTTC,CASRAAGGSGTQYF
-,TRBV11-1,-,TRBJ2-7,TGTGCCAGCAGCTTAGTGGCAGGGGAGCAGTACTTC,CASSLVAGEQYF
few,TRBV6-6,-,TRBJ1-3,TGTGCCAGCAGTAATCGGGACAACCCTGGAAACACCATATATTTT,CASSNRDNPGNTIYF
-,TRBV5-1,TRBD1,TRBJ2-7,TGCGCCAGCAGCTTGGGAGGGACAGCACCTTACGAGCAGTACTTC,CASSLGGTAPYEQYF
-,TRBV19,-,TRBJ1-5,TGTGCCAGTAGGGGCCTTTCAAGCAATCAGCCCCAGCATTTT,CASRGLSSNQPQHF
-,TRBV7-9,-,TRBJ1-5,TGTGCCAGCAGACATCCAGGGGGCAATCAGCCCCAGCATTTT,CASRHPGGNQPQHF
-,TRBV9,-,TRBJ2-3,TGTGCCAGCAGCGATGGGATGGCTAGCCGTACAGATACGCAGTATTTT,CASSDGMASRTDTQYF
-,TRBV2,-,TRBJ2-7,TGTGCCAGCAGACCGGGGGGCTTTGAGCAGTACTTC,CASRPGGFEQYF
-,TRBV14,TRBD1,TRBJ1-1,TGTGCCAGCAGCCAAGGGGGGACAGTCAACACTGAAGCTTTCTTT,CASSQGGTVNTEAFF
-,TRBV29-1,TRBD1,TRBJ2-1,TGCAGCGTTGGGGGCCGACAGGGTATCAATGAGCAGTTCTTC,CSVGGRQGINEQFF
-,TRBV2,-,TRBJ1-5,TGTGCCAGCAGTACCCACAACCGGGACACCTCAACGGAACAGCCCCAGCATTTT,CASSTHNRDTSTEQPQHF
few,TRBV5-1,TRBD1,TRBJ2-6,TGCGCCAGCAGCAGGGGACAGAAATACTCTGGGGCCAACGTCCTGACTTTC,CASSRGQKYSGANVLTF
once,TRBV5-1,-,TRBJ2-2,TGCGCCAGCAGCTTGCCAGGGCCCACCGGGGAGCTGTTTTTT,CASSLPGPTGELFF
-,TRBV15,-,TRBJ1-3,TGTGCCACCAGCAGAGACAAGAGCTCTGGAAACACCATATATTTT,CATSRDKSSGNTIYF
-,TRBV30,-,TRBJ1-2,TGTGCCTGGAGTCCCCAGTCCAGGGGCTACACCTTC,CAWSPQSRGYTF
-,TRBV28,-,TRBJ1-2,TGTGCCAGCAGTTTTGGCCAGGGACTATGGGGCTACACCTTC,CASSFGQGLWGYTF
-,TRBV3-1/TRBV3-2,-,TRBJ1-2,TGTGCCAGCAGCGGCCGCGGGACTGCCGGCCCTACTAACTATGGCTACACCTTC,CASSGRGTAGPTNYGYTF
-,TRBV9,-,TRBJ1-6,TGTGCCAGCAGCTACGGAGACCTTCGTGATTCACCCCTCCACTTT,CASSYGDLRDSPLHF
-,TRBV10-3,TRBD2,TRBJ2-3,TGTGCCATCAGTGCACCGGGACTAGCGGGGGGGCCCGTCACAGATACGCAGTATTTT,CAISAPGLAGGPVTDTQYF
-,TRBV5-1,TRBD1,TRBJ1-1,TGCGCCAGCAGCTTGGGAAATGACAGGGGCAGGAACACTGAAGCTTTCTTT,CASSLGNDRGRNTEAFF
-,TRBV30,TRBD1,TRBJ1-5,TGTGCCTGGAGTTCAGGACAGGGCAATCAGCCCCAGCATTTT,CAWSSGQGNQPQHF
-,TRBV7-8,-,TRBJ1-3,TGTGCCAGCAGCTTAAACAGGGACCCAAACACCATATATTTT,CASSLNRDPNTIYF
-,TRBV9,-,TRBJ1-3,TGTGCCAGCAGCGGCGGTGGGTCCAACTCTGGAAACACCATATATTTT,CASSGGGSNSGNTIYF
-,TRBV28,-,TRBJ1-2,TGTGCCAGCACCAAAAGGGGGGGGAGCGATGGCTACACCTTC,CASTKRGGSDGYTF
-,TRBV18,TRBD1,TRBJ1-6,TGTGCCAGCTCACGGGACAGGGGAGGCTCACCCCTCCACTTT,CASSRDRGGSPLHF
-,TRBV3-1/TRBV3-2,TRBD1,TRBJ2-1,TGTGCCAGCAGCCCGAGGGGGCATTCCTACAATGAGCAGTTCTTC,CASSPRGHSYNEQFF
-,TRBV2,TRBD1,TRBJ1-6,TGTGCCAGCAAAGTTAGGGACAGCGATAATTCACCCCTCCACTTT,CASKVRDSDNSPLHF
-,TRBV6-4,TRBD1,TRBJ1-1,TGTGCCAGCAGTGACGGAAACAGGGGCACTGAAGCTTTCTTT,CASSDGNRGTEAFF
-,TRBV21-1,-,TRBJ2-2,TGTGCCAGCAGCAAAGAACAGGGGCAGGAACTCGGGGAGCTGTTTTTT,CASSKEQGQELGELFF
-,TRBV4-1,TRBD2,TRBJ2-7,TGCGCCAGCAGCCAACAACTCGGGACTAGCGGGGCTCCCTACGAGCAGTACTTC,CASSQQLGTSGAPYEQYF
-,TRBV5-4,-,TRBJ1-4,TGTGCCAGCAGCTTTGGCTCAACTAATGAAAAACTGTTTTTT,CASSFGSTNEKLFF
-,TRBV27,-,TRBJ1-4,TGTGCCAGCAGTTCCAAGGGGTGGGCTAATGAAAAACTGTTTTTT,CASSSKGWANEKLFF
once,TRBV7-2,TRBD1,TRBJ1-2,TGTGCCAGCAGCTTAAGAGGGACAGGGGATAATGGCTACACCTTC,CASSLRGTGDNGYTF
-,TRBV27,-,TRBJ1-4,TGTGCCAGCAGTCTAGGGGTCGGGGAAAAACTGTTTTTT,CASSLGVGEKLFF
-,TRBV9,TRBD1,TRBJ2-7,TGTGCCAGCAGCGCTTCCGGGACAGGTTATTCGGAGCAGTACTTC,CASSASGTGYSEQYF
-,TRBV3-1/TRBV3-2,TRBD1,TRBJ1-2,TGTGCCAGCAGCCAAGGCTGGCAGGGGGCGGCTGGCTACACCTTC,CASSQGWQGAAGYTF
once,TRBV19,TRBD2,TRBJ2-1,TGTGCCAGTAACCCCGGGGGGATAACCTACAATGAGCAGTTCTTC,CASNPGGITYNEQFF
-,TRBV7-2,-,TRBJ1-6,TGTGCCAGCAGCTTAGCTTGGACAGATAATTCACCCCTCCACTTT,CASSLAWTDNSPLHF
-,TRBV7-3,TRBD2,TRBJ2-1,TGTGCCAGCAGCGGACATTCTAGCGGGGGTTACAATGAGCAGTTCTTC,CASSGHSSGGYNEQFF
-,TRBV7-9,TRBD1,TRBJ1-1,TGTGCCAGCAGCTCCAGGGGGCCTAACACTGAAGCTTTCTTT,CASSSRGPNTEAFF
-,TRBV19,-,TRBJ2-1,TGTGCCAGTAGTATTGACAGATCCAATGAGCAGTTCTTC,CASSIDRSNEQFF
-,TRBV28,-,TRBJ1-6,TGTGCCAGCACCCTCCCCGAGGGGGACGGGAGGTATAATTCACCCCTCCACTTT,CASTLPEGDGRYNSPLHF
-,TRBV21-1,-,TRBJ1-2,TGTGCCAGCAGCATCGAAGGGGGCGATTCGGGTGGCTACACCTTC,CASSIEGGDSGGYTF
-,TRBV6-6,TRBD1,TRBJ1-2,TGTGCCAGCAGTCAGCCGACAGGGAGCGACTATGGCTACACCTTC,CASSQPTGSDYGYTF